What follows describes a single T cell receptor beta chain. The CDR3 is made up of 17 amino acids. Germline V gene sequence: CDR1 MNHEY, CDR2 SMNVEV (reference sequence). V was cut by 5 bases and J by 0 bases, with 19 bases left in between. Using immunoSEQ multiplex PCR, the repertoire was profiled, and TCRdb retains in-frame clones only, with some absent. The table lists some 50,000 clones, about 85% of them singletons. The data are from a study of blood T cell repertoires in COVID-19. As for the study in general: Specimens from acute and convalescent COVID-19 originated in the United States, Italy and Spain. Sources were T cells, B-cell-depleted T cells, or PBMCs; the material itself was cDNA or gDNA.

Sequencing used peripheral blood. This sequence joins TRBV27 and TRBJ1-2; a weak D match, TRBD1 (6 bases). This receptor was taken from a man aged 40-55 years with active COVID-19. CDR3 sequence (DNA): TGTGCCAGCAGTCCCACCAGGGGTTTCTCCCCTAACTATGGCTACACCTTC. It codes for CASSPTRGFSPNYGYTF.